A selection of T cell receptor beta chains follows, all from one sample in a study of shared clonotypes between healthy human individuals. This table comes from immunoSEQ multiplex PCR, and its TCRdb copy is limited to in-frame clones, with some not included. The sample yields roughly 720,000 clones, 90% seen once. The sequencing sample was made of memory CD8+ T cells from PBMCs. These receptors all stem from a man aged 18 to 29 in good health. Some clones in this sample may be carry-over from other donors' samples. The CDR3 runs from the conserved cysteine through the conserved F or W. The D gene is left open where the match is weak. Some rows have no size entry. The others give once, few or many, or a class for an expanded clone.

abundance: NA; v_gene: TRBV7-8; j_gene: TRBJ2-3; d_gene: TRBD1; CDR3aa: CASSPPGTGERTDTQYF; CDR3nt: TGTGCCAGCAGCCCCCCCGGGACAGGGGAACGGACAGATACGCAGTATTTT
abundance: NA; v_gene: TRBV29-1; j_gene: TRBJ1-2; d_gene: NA; CDR3aa: CSVPISRQARSGYTF; CDR3nt: TGCAGCGTCCCCATATCGCGGCAGGCCAGGAGTGGCTACACCTTC
abundance: NA; v_gene: TRBV12-5; j_gene: TRBJ2-7; d_gene: NA; CDR3aa: CASGLGGGYEQYF; CDR3nt: TGTGCTAGTGGTTTGGGAGGCGGCTACGAGCAGTACTTC
abundance: NA; v_gene: TRBV9; j_gene: TRBJ2-2; d_gene: TRBD2; CDR3aa: CASSGTLAGGTKGELFF; CDR3nt: TGTGCCAGCAGCGGGACCCTAGCGGGAGGTACGAAGGGGGAGCTGTTTTTT
abundance: NA; v_gene: TRBV29-1; j_gene: TRBJ2-5; d_gene: NA; CDR3aa: CSVDPPWSGKEETQYF; CDR3nt: TGCAGCGTTGACCCCCCGTGGTCGGGAAAAGAAGAGACCCAGTACTTC
abundance: NA; v_gene: TRBV7-6; j_gene: TRBJ2-4; d_gene: TRBD2; CDR3aa: CASSPQAGGAKNIQYF; CDR3nt: TGTGCCAGCAGCCCCCAAGCGGGAGGGGCCAAAAACATTCAGTACTTC
abundance: NA; v_gene: TRBV6-4; j_gene: TRBJ2-1; d_gene: TRBD2; CDR3aa: CASSETSGAYNEQFF; CDR3nt: TGTGCCAGCAGTGAAACTAGCGGGGCATACAATGAGCAGTTCTTC
abundance: NA; v_gene: TRBV15; j_gene: TRBJ2-5; d_gene: TRBD2; CDR3aa: CATSSTSGSGETQYF; CDR3nt: TGTGCCACCAGCAGCACTAGCGGGAGCGGGGAGACCCAGTACTTC
abundance: NA; v_gene: TRBV27; j_gene: TRBJ2-1; d_gene: NA; CDR3aa: CASSPGTGLYNEQFF; CDR3nt: TGTGCCAGCAGTCCAGGGACTGGCCTATACAATGAGCAGTTCTTC
abundance: NA; v_gene: TRBV11-1; j_gene: TRBJ2-7; d_gene: TRBD2; CDR3aa: CASSVTSGSESDEQYF; CDR3nt: TGTGCCAGCAGCGTAACTAGCGGGAGTGAATCGGACGAGCAGTACTTC
abundance: once; v_gene: TRBV9; j_gene: TRBJ2-1; d_gene: NA; CDR3aa: CASSVGSAINNEQFF; CDR3nt: TGTGCCAGCAGCGTAGGTAGCGCAATTAACAATGAGCAGTTCTTC
abundance: NA; v_gene: TRBV29-1; j_gene: TRBJ2-1; d_gene: TRBD2; CDR3aa: CSVGYAGGEHNEQFF; CDR3nt: TGCAGCGTTGGTTATGCGGGAGGTGAACACAATGAGCAGTTCTTC
abundance: NA; v_gene: TRBV7-8; j_gene: TRBJ2-2; d_gene: NA; CDR3aa: CASSLLGTGELFF; CDR3nt: TGTGCCAGCAGCTTATTGGGCACCGGGGAGCTGTTTTTT
abundance: NA; v_gene: TRBV7-9; j_gene: TRBJ2-1; d_gene: NA; CDR3aa: CASTHNNEQFF; CDR3nt: TGTGCCAGCACCCACAACAATGAGCAGTTCTTC
abundance: NA; v_gene: TRBV7-9; j_gene: TRBJ1-2; d_gene: NA; CDR3aa: CASDSGPRMGYTF; CDR3nt: TGTGCCAGCGACTCCGGGCCCCGAATGGGCTACACCTTC
abundance: NA; v_gene: TRBV28; j_gene: TRBJ2-5; d_gene: NA; CDR3aa: CASSSEQETQYF; CDR3nt: TGTGCCAGCAGTAGCGAACAAGAGACCCAGTACTTC
abundance: NA; v_gene: TRBV28; j_gene: TRBJ1-1; d_gene: NA; CDR3aa: CASSLNALTEAFF; CDR3nt: TGTGCCAGCAGTTTGAACGCTTTGACTGAAGCTTTCTTT
abundance: NA; v_gene: TRBV28; j_gene: TRBJ2-1; d_gene: NA; CDR3aa: CASKRRGIIFGNEQFF; CDR3nt: TGTGCCAGCAAACGGAGAGGGATCATCTTCGGCAATGAGCAGTTCTTC
abundance: NA; v_gene: TRBV11-3; j_gene: TRBJ2-1; d_gene: NA; CDR3aa: CASSDRDGGSYNEQFF; CDR3nt: TGTGCCAGCAGCGACCGGGACGGAGGTAGTTACAATGAGCAGTTCTTC
abundance: NA; v_gene: TRBV11-2; j_gene: TRBJ2-1; d_gene: TRBD1; CDR3aa: CASSLVRGGPTYNEQFF; CDR3nt: TGTGCCAGCAGCTTAGTCCGAGGGGGCCCCACCTACAATGAGCAGTTCTTC